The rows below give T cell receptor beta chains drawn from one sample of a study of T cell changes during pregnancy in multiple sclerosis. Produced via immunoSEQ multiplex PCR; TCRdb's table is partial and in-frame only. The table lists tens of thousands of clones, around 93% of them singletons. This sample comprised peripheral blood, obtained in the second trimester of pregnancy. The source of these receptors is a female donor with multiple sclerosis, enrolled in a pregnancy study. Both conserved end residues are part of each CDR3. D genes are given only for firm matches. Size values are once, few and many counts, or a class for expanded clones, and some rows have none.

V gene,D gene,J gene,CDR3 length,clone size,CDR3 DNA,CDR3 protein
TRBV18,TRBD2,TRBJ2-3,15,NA,TGTGCCAGCTTTACCGGGACTAGCGTCTCAGATACGCAGTATTTT,CASFTGTSVSDTQYF
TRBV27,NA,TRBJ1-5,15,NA,TGTGCCAGCAGTTTATCCGGGGGAAGGGATCAGCCCCAGCATTTT,CASSLSGGRDQPQHF
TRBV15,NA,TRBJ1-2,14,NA,TGTGCCACCAGCAGAGATCAGGGAACCTATGGCTACACCTTC,CATSRDQGTYGYTF
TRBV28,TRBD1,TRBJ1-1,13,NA,TGTGCCAGCAGTGGACAGGGCTTCACTGAAGCTTTCTTT,CASSGQGFTEAFF
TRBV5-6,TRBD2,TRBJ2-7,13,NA,TGTGCCAGCAGCTCGGGACTAGCGGGAGTCGATTACTTC,CASSSGLAGVDYF
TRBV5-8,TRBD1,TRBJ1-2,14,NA,TGTGCCAGCAGCTTGGAGGGCAGGGGGAACGGCTACACCTTC,CASSLEGRGNGYTF
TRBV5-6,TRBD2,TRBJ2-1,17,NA,TGTGCCAGCAGCTTGGGAACCGGGACTAGTCCGTACAATGAGCAGTTCTTC,CASSLGTGTSPYNEQFF
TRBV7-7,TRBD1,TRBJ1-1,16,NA,TGTGCTAGCAGCTTATGGGACAGATGGTTCAACACTGAAGCTTTCTTT,CASSLWDRWFNTEAFF
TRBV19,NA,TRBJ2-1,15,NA,TGTGCCAGTAGTATCATCCCGGACAGAGACAATGAGCAGTTCTTC,CASSIIPDRDNEQFF
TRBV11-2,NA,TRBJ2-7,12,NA,TGTGCCAGCAGCCTGAGCTCCTACGAGCAGTACTTC,CASSLSSYEQYF
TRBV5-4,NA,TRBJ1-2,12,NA,TGTGCCAGCAGCCGGAGTGGTGATGGCTACACCTTC,CASSRSGDGYTF
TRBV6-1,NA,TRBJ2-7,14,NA,TGTGCCAGCCCCCCCTTTACAGGGACCTACGAGCAGTACTTC,CASPPFTGTYEQYF
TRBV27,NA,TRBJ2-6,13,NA,TGTGCCAGCAGTCCTTATGGGGCCAACGTCCTGACTTTC,CASSPYGANVLTF
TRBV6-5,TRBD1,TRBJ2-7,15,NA,TGTGCCAGCAGCCTCTTGCCGGGACAGGGACACGAGCAGTACTTC,CASSLLPGQGHEQYF
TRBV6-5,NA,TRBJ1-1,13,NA,TGTGCCAGCAGTTACGAGGGTGGGGCTGAAGCTTTCTTT,CASSYEGGAEAFF
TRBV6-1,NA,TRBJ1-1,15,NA,TGTGCCACCGGGAGGGGTTTTGAGGCGAAGACTGAAGCTTTCTTT,CATGRGFEAKTEAFF
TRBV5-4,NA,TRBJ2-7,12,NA,TGTGCCAGCAGCTTGGGTACGGTCGAGCAGTACTTC,CASSLGTVEQYF
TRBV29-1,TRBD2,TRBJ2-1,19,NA,TGCAGCGTTGAAGATCCTTGGACTAGCGGCAGAGGCGGGGACAATGAGCAGTTCTTC,CSVEDPWTSGRGGDNEQFF
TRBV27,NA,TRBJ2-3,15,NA,TGTGCCAGCAGTTTATCGCCTACTAGCACAGATACGCAGTATTTT,CASSLSPTSTDTQYF
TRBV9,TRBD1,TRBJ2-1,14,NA,TGTGCCAGCAGCCTAGGACAGGGAGTAAGCGAGCAGTTCTTC,CASSLGQGVSEQFF
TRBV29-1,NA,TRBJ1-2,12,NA,TGCAGCGTTCTTGACACGAACTATGGCTACACCTTC,CSVLDTNYGYTF
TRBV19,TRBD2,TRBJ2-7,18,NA,TGTGCCAGTAGTATAACGGGGGTCGGCGGGAGTAATTCCTACGAGCAGTACTTC,CASSITGVGGSNSYEQYF
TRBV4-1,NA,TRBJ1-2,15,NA,TGCGCCAGCAGCCAAGAAGCGGGCAGTAACTACGGCTACACCTTC,CASSQEAGSNYGYTF
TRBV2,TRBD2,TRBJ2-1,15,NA,TGTGCCAGCAATCGCCCAGCGGGAGAGTACAATGAGCAGTTCTTC,CASNRPAGEYNEQFF
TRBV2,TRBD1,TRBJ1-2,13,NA,TGTGCCAGCTCGGACAGGGGGATCTATGGCTACACCTTC,CASSDRGIYGYTF
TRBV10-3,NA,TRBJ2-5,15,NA,TGTGCCATCAGTGATCCTACTAGTCCCGGGGAGACCCAGTACTTC,CAISDPTSPGETQYF
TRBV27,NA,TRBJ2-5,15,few,TGTGCCAGCAGCGCAAAGGCAAGCGCACAAGAGACCCAGTACTTC,CASSAKASAQETQYF
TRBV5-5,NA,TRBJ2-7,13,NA,TGTGCCAGCAGCCTACCGGGGGTCCACGAGCAGTACTTC,CASSLPGVHEQYF
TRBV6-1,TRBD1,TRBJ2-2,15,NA,TGTGCCAGCAGGTGGGGACAGTCGAACACCGGGGAGCTGTTTTTT,CASRWGQSNTGELFF
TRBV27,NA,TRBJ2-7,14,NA,TGTGCCAGCAGTTTAACAGCGGGCTCCTACGAGCAGTACTTC,CASSLTAGSYEQYF
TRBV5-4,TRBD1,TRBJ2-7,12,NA,TGTGCCAGCAGCGACAGGGCCTACGAGCAGTACTTC,CASSDRAYEQYF
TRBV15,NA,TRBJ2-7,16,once,TGTGCCACCAGCAGAGTAGGCTCGACAGCCCATTACGAGCAGTACTTC,CATSRVGSTAHYEQYF
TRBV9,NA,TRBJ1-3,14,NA,TGTGCCAGCAGCGTCGAGGGTTCTGGAAACACCATATATTTT,CASSVEGSGNTIYF
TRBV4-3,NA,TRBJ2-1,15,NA,TGCGCCAGCAGCCAAGAGGGGGGGCTTAACAATGAGCAGTTCTTC,CASSQEGGLNNEQFF
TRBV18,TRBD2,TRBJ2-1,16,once,TGTGCCAGCTCACAGGAGACTAGCGGGTCCTACAATGAGCAGTTCTTC,CASSQETSGSYNEQFF
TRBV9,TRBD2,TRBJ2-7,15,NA,TGTGCCAGCAGCAAAGGGACTAGCGGGAAAGGCGAGCAGTACTTC,CASSKGTSGKGEQYF
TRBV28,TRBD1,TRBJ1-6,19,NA,TGTGCCAGCAGTTCACGGACAGGGAGGCTTGTGGACTATAATTCACCCCTCCACTTT,CASSSRTGRLVDYNSPLHF
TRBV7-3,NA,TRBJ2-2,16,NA,TGTGCCAGCAGCCTTCTATCCACAGGGTTTTCCGGGGAGCTGTTTTTT,CASSLLSTGFSGELFF
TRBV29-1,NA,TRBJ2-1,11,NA,TGCAGCGTTATGCGAGGGAATGAGCAGTTCTTC,CSVMRGNEQFF
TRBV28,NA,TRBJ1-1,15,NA,TGTGCCAGCAGTTTTTGGAGGGAGATGAACACTGAAGCTTTCTTT,CASSFWREMNTEAFF
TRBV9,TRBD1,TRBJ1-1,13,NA,TGTGCCAGCAGCACAAGACAGGGGGCGGAAGCTTTCTTT,CASSTRQGAEAFF
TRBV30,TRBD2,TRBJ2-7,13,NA,TGTGCCTGGAATGACGCGGGGGTAGGTGAGCAGTACTTC,CAWNDAGVGEQYF
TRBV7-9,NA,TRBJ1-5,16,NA,TGTGCCAGCAGCCCGCCCGGGGACTATAGCAATCAGCCCCAGCATTTT,CASSPPGDYSNQPQHF
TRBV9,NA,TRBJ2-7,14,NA,TGTGCCAGCAGCGTAGAACCGGGAGCGTACGAGCAGTACTTC,CASSVEPGAYEQYF
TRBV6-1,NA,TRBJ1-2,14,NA,TGTGCCAGCAGTGAAGCAGGGGGAGTAGAGGGCTACACCTTC,CASSEAGGVEGYTF
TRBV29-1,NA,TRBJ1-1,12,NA,TGCAGCGCCCCAGGGGTGAACACTGAAGCTTTCTTT,CSAPGVNTEAFF
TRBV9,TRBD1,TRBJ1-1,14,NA,TGTGCCAGCAGCTCCCGGACAGGGCGGACTGAAGCTTTCTTT,CASSSRTGRTEAFF
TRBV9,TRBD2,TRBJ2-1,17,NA,TGTGCCAGCAGCGTAGACCTAGCGGGAGGGCAAGTTGATGAGCAGTTCTTC,CASSVDLAGGQVDEQFF
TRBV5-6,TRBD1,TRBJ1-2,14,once,TGTGCCAGCAGCTTGGGCGCAGGGGGCAATGGCTACACCTTC,CASSLGAGGNGYTF
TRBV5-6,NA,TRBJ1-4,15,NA,TGTGCCAGCAGCCAGGATCGAGGGTCTAATGAAAAACTGTTTTTT,CASSQDRGSNEKLFF
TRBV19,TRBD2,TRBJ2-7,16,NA,TGTGCCAGTAGTGGGGCTATAGCGGGGAAAGCCTACGAGCAGTACTTC,CASSGAIAGKAYEQYF
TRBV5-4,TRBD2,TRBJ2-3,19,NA,TGTGCCAGCAGCCGGGGACTAGCGGGAGGGCCGGGAGGCACAGATACGCAGTATTTT,CASSRGLAGGPGGTDTQYF
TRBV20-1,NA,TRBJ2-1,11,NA,TGCAGTGCGGAACTAGGTGATGAGCAGTTCTTC,CSAELGDEQFF
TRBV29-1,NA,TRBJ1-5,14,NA,TGCAGCGCGGGGGAAGGCGAGAGCAATCAGCCCCAGCATTTT,CSAGEGESNQPQHF
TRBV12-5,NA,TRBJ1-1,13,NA,TGTGCTAGTGTCGAGACGGGGAACACTGAAGCTTTCTTT,CASVETGNTEAFF